The present TCR beta chain was sequenced within a study of cytomegalovirus exposure and HLA in healthy donors. Study-level information: Assignment to the Caucasian-associated ancestry cluster applied to over 70% of the roughly 420 genotyped donors.

The PCR had 60 Vbeta and 13 Jbeta primers. Sequencing was performed with immunoSEQ multiplex PCR; in TCRdb, only in-frame clones are kept and a portion is missing. The table records 100,000 to 150,000 clones, 77% of them present only once. General study results and limits: High sensitivity and specificity were reportedly achieved when the classifier diagnosed cytomegalovirus status. Trimming of TCR beta V- and J-genes showed a link, identified in a later analysis, to a missense DCLRE1C variant.

The table lists this clone with a count of one. The antigen is not known. The CDR3 spans 17 residues. Germline V gene lookup returns CDR1 MNHNS and CDR2 SASEGT. Unmatched junction bases numbered 6, after V lost 2 bases and J lost 3 bases. The chain couples TRBV6-1 to TRBJ2-2; 10 bases line up with TRBD2. Sequenced input: PBMCs. The source is a woman in her thirties or forties in good health and CMV-seropositive. CDR3 coding DNA: TGTGCCAGCAGTGAACGAGCTAGCGGGAGTTACACCGGGGAGCTGTTTTTT. Its translation is CASSERASGSYTGELFF.